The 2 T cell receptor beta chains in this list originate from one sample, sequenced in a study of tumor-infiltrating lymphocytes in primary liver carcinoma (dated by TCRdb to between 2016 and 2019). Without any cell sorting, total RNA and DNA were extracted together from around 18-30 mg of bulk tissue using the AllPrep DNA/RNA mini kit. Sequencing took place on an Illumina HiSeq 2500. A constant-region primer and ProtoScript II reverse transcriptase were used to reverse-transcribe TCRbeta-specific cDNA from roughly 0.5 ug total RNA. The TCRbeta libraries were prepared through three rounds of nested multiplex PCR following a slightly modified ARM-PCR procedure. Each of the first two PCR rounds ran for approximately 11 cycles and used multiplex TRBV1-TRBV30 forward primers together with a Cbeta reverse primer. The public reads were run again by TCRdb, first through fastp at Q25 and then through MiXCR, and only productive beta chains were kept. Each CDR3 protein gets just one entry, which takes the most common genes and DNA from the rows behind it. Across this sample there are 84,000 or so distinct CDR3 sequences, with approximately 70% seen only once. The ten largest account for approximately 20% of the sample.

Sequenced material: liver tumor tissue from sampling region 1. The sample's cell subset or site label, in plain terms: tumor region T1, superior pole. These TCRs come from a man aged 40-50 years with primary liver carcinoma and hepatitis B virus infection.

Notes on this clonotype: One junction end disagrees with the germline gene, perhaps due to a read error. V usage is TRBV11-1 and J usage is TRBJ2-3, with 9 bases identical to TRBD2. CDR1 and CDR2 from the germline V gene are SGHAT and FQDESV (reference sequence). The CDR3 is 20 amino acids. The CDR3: CTSSSGYRVIAGASRDTQYF. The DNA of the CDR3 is TGTACCAGCAGCTCAGGCTACAGGGTCATAGCGGGAGCTTCTAGAGATACGCAGTATTTC. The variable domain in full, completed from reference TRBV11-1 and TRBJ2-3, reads EAEVAQSPRYKITEKSQAVAFWCDPISGHATLYWYRQILGQGPELLVQFQDESVVDDSQLPKDRFSAERLKGVDSTLKIQPAELGDSAMYLCTSSSGYRVIAGASRDTQYFGPGTRLTVL.

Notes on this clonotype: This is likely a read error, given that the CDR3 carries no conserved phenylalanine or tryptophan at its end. The CDR3 DNA is TGTCCCAACACCTACAGGACCCTCACAGATACGCAGTATTCT. Its protein is CPNTYRTLTDTQYS. V is TRBV6-1 and J is TRBJ2-3, with a tentative D call TRBD1 (5 bases). Germline loops: CDR1 MNHNS, CDR2 SASEGT. The CDR3 totals 14 residues.